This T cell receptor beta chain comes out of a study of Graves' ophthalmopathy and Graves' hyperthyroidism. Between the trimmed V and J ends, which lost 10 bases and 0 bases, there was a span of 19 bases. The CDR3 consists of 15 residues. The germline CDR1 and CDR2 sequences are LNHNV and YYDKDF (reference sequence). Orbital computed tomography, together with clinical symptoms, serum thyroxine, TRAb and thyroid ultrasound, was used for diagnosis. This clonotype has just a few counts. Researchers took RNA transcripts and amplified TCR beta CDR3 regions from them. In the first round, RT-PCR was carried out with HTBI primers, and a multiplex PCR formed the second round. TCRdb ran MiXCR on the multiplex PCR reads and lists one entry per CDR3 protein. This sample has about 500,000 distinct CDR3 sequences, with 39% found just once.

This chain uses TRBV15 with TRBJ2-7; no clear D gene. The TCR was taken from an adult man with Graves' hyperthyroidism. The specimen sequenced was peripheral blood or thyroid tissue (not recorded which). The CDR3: CASSYDPKSSYEQYF. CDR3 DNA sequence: TGTGCCAGCAGTTATGACCCTAAGAGCTCCTACGAGCAGTACTTC.